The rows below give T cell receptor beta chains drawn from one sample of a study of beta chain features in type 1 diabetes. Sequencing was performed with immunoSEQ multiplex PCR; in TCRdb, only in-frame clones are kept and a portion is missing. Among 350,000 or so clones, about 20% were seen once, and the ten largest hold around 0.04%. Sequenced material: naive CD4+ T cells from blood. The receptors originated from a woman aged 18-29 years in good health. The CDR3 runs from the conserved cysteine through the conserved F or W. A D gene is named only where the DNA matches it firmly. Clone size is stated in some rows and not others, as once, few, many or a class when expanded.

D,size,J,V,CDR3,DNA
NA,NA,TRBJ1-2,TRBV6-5,CASSYSRGVNYGYTF,TGTGCCAGCAGTTACTCCAGAGGAGTTAACTATGGCTACACCTTC
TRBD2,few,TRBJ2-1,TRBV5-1,CASSFGLADYNEQFF,TGCGCCAGCAGCTTCGGGCTAGCGGACTACAATGAGCAGTTCTTC
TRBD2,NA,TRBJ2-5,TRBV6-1,CASSELTSGGKTQYF,TGTGCCAGCAGTGAACTAACGAGCGGGGGGAAGACCCAGTACTTC
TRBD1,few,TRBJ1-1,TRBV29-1,CSVDRDSAGKYLYTEAFF,TGCAGCGTCGACCGGGACAGTGCGGGAAAATACCTCTACACTGAAGCTTTCTTT
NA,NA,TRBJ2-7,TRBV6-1,CASMAFSYEQYF,TGTGCCAGCATGGCCTTTTCCTACGAGCAGTACTTC
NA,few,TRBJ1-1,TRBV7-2,CASSRGQNTEAFF,TGTGCCAGCAGCCGGGGACAGAACACTGAAGCTTTCTTT
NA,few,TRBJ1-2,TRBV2,CASSLSGKGGYTF,TGTGCCAGCAGCCTCTCAGGGAAGGGTGGCTACACCTTC
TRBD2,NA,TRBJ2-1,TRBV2,CASSDFSSGALLVF,TGTGCCAGCAGTGACTTTTCAAGCGGGGCCCTTCTGGTCTTC
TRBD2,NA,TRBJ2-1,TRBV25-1,CASSGRMAGGVYNEQFF,TGTGCCAGCAGTGGCCGTATGGCGGGAGGGGTCTACAATGAGCAGTTCTTC
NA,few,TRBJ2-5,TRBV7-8,CASSPIGETQYF,TGTGCCAGCAGCCCAATCGGGGAGACCCAGTACTTC
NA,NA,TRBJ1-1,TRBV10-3,CAIKGLEDTEAFF,TGTGCCATCAAAGGGCTGGAGGACACTGAAGCTTTCTTT
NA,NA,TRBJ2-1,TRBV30,CAKGGGKLQFF,TGTGCCAAAGGAGGCGGGAAATTGCAGTTCTTC
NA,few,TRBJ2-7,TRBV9,CASSRSGGAREQYF,TGTGCCAGCAGCCGTAGCGGAGGGGCGAGAGAGCAGTACTTC
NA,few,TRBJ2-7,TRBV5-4,CASSLDQGPYEQYF,TGTGCCAGCAGCTTGGACCAGGGGCCCTACGAGCAGTACTTC
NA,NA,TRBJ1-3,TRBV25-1,CASRGSGNTIYF,TGTGCCAGCAGGGGGAGTGGAAACACCATATATTTT
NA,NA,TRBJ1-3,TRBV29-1,CSVNQGNSGNTIYF,TGCAGCGTTAATCAGGGAAACTCTGGAAACACCATATATTTT
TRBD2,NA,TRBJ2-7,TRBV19,CASSFPPTSGATYEQYF,TGTGCCAGTAGTTTCCCACCGACTAGCGGGGCCACCTACGAGCAGTACTTC
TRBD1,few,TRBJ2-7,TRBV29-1,CSVVLQGAGEQYF,TGCAGCGTTGTACTCCAGGGGGCGGGCGAGCAGTACTTC
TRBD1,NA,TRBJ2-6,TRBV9,CASSVTTGLEANVLTF,TGTGCCAGCAGCGTCACGACAGGGTTAGAGGCCAACGTCCTGACTTTC
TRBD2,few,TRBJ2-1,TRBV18,CASSRVTSGVQFF,TGTGCCAGCTCACGCGTGACTAGCGGGGTACAGTTCTTC
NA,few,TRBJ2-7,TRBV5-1,CASSLDPRGFSYEQYF,TGCGCCAGCAGCTTGGACCCAAGGGGCTTCTCCTACGAGCAGTACTTC
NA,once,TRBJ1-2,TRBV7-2,CASSPAGLYGYTF,TGTGCCAGCAGCCCCGCGGGCCTCTATGGCTACACCTTC
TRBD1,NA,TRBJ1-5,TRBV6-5,CASSGTGGQPQHF,TGTGCCAGCAGTGGGACAGGGGGCCAGCCCCAGCATTTT
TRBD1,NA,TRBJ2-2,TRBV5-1,CASSMGQRNTGELFF,TGCGCCAGCAGCATGGGACAGAGAAACACCGGGGAGCTGTTTTTT
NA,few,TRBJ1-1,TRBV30,CAWSGLTEAFF,TGTGCCTGGAGCGGACTGACTGAAGCTTTCTTT
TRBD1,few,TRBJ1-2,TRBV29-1,CSVGGTDLYYGYTF,TGCAGCGTTGGGGGGACAGACCTCTACTATGGCTACACCTTC
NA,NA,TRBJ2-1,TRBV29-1,CSVEGGGDEQFF,TGCAGCGTTGAAGGAGGAGGTGACGAGCAGTTCTTC
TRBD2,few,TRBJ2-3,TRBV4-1,CASSQDGSGSWADTQYF,TGCGCCAGCAGCCAAGATGGTAGCGGGAGTTGGGCAGATACGCAGTATTTT
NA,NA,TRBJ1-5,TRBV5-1,CASGEGVGQPQHF,TGCGCCAGCGGAGAGGGAGTGGGTCAGCCCCAGCATTTT
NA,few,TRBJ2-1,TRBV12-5,CASGPPGRANEQFF,TGTGCTAGTGGTCCACCCGGCAGGGCCAATGAGCAGTTCTTC
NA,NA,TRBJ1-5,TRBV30,CAWSAEGNQPQHF,TGTGCCTGGAGTGCGGAGGGGAATCAGCCCCAGCATTTT
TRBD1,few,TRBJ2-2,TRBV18,CASSHGQGSLSGELFF,TGTGCCAGCTCACATGGACAGGGGAGTTTGTCCGGGGAGCTGTTTTTT
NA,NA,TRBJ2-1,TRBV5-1,CASSQYNEQFF,TGCGCCAGCAGCCAATACAATGAGCAGTTCTTC
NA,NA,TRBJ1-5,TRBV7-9,CASSSSRHQPQHF,TGTGCCAGCAGCTCAAGCCGCCATCAGCCCCAGCATTTT
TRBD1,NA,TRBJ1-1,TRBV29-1,CSVGRGQGNTEAFF,TGCAGCGTTGGGAGGGGACAGGGAAACACTGAAGCTTTCTTT
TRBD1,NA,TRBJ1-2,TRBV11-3,CASSAGQENYGYTF,TGTGCCAGCAGCGCGGGACAGGAAAACTATGGCTACACCTTC
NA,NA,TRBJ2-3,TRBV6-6,CASSSLAHRTTDTQYF,TGTGCCAGCAGCTCGCTAGCTCACCGGACCACAGATACGCAGTATTTT
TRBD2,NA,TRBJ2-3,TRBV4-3,CASSQAGGPPGTDTQYF,TGCGCCAGCAGCCAAGCGGGGGGGCCCCCTGGCACAGATACGCAGTATTTT
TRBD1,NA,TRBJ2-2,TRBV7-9,CASSAGTVGGELFF,TGTGCCAGCAGTGCCGGGACAGTAGGCGGGGAGCTGTTTTTT
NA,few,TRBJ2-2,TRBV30,CAWSPPGRTGELFF,TGTGCCTGGAGTCCTCCAGGGAGGACCGGGGAGCTGTTTTTT
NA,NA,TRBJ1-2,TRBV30,CAWSVRRGADYGYTF,TGTGCCTGGAGTGTACGTCGGGGGGCCGACTATGGCTACACCTTC
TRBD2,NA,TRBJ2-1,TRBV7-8,CASSLVRTRANEQFF,TGTGCCAGCAGCTTAGTGCGGACTAGGGCTAATGAGCAGTTCTTC
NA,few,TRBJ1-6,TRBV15,CATSRPTRVPLHF,TGTGCCACCAGCAGACCTACCCGAGTCCCCCTCCACTTT
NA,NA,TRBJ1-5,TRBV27,CASSLRAGLNQPQHF,TGTGCCAGCAGTTTAAGGGCGGGACTTAATCAGCCCCAGCATTTT
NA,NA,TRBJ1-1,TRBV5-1,CASSLTQGGDTEAFF,TGCGCCAGCAGCTTGACGCAGGGTGGGGACACTGAAGCTTTCTTT
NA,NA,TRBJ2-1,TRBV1,CTSSLKTLAGEGEQFF,TGCACCAGCAGCCTCAAAACTCTAGCGGGAGAGGGGGAGCAGTTCTTC
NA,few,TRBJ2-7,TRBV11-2,CASSLEWQAYEQYF,TGTGCCAGCAGCTTAGAGTGGCAGGCCTACGAGCAGTACTTC
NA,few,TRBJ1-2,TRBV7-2,CASSLYQDGYTF,TGTGCCAGCAGCTTATATCAGGATGGCTACACCTTC
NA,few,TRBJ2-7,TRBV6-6,CASRRRGLASYEQYF,TGTGCCAGCAGGCGTAGAGGGTTGGCGTCCTACGAGCAGTACTTC
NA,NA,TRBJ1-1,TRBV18,CASSPLQENTEAFF,TGTGCCAGCTCACCACTGCAGGAGAACACTGAAGCTTTCTTT